These T cell receptor beta chains were read from a single sample in a study of shared clonotypes between healthy human individuals. Only in-frame clones appear in the TCRdb table, and some are missing; sequencing was by immunoSEQ multiplex PCR. Among under 2,000,000 clones listed, over 85% were seen once. The sequenced sample was naive CD8+ T cells sorted from blood. The source of these receptors is a man aged 18-30 years in good health. CDR3s include the opening cysteine and the closing phenylalanine or tryptophan. The order of the fields is CDR3 protein, CDR3 DNA, V gene, J gene, clone size, D gene. The D gene is left open where the match is weak. Expanded clones are given a class, and other clones once, few, many or no size at all.

cdr3_aa: CASSAASGGLYNEQFF
cdr3_nt: TGTGCCAGCAGTGCGGCTAGCGGGGGTTTGTACAATGAGCAGTTCTTC
v_call: TRBV2
j_call: TRBJ2-1
clone_size: .
d_call: TRBD2

cdr3_aa: CASRPHSGEQYF
cdr3_nt: TGTGCCAGCAGACCTCACAGCGGCGAGCAGTACTTC
v_call: TRBV6-5
j_call: TRBJ2-7
clone_size: once
d_call: .

cdr3_aa: CASSGTRSGNTIYF
cdr3_nt: TGTGCCAGCAGTGGGACACGCTCTGGAAACACCATATATTTT
v_call: TRBV28
j_call: TRBJ1-3
clone_size: .
d_call: .

cdr3_aa: CASSLQGGGSTDTQYF
cdr3_nt: TGTGCCAGCAGCTTACAGGGTGGGGGGAGCACAGATACGCAGTATTTT
v_call: TRBV11-2
j_call: TRBJ2-3
clone_size: .
d_call: .

cdr3_aa: CASMGEYNEQFF
cdr3_nt: TGTGCCAGCATGGGAGAGTACAATGAGCAGTTCTTC
v_call: TRBV27
j_call: TRBJ2-1
clone_size: .
d_call: .

cdr3_aa: CASSLGDSSYNEQFF
cdr3_nt: TGTGCCAGCAGCTTGGGGGACAGCTCCTACAATGAGCAGTTCTTC
v_call: TRBV5-6
j_call: TRBJ2-1
clone_size: .
d_call: TRBD1

cdr3_aa: CASSLWDTHYEQYF
cdr3_nt: TGTGCCAGCAGTCTATGGGACACCCACTACGAGCAGTACTTC
v_call: TRBV11-2
j_call: TRBJ2-7
clone_size: once
d_call: .

cdr3_aa: CASGGERGQRYGYTF
cdr3_nt: TGTGCCAGTGGCGGCGAAAGGGGGCAAAGATATGGCTACACCTTC
v_call: TRBV19
j_call: TRBJ1-2
clone_size: .
d_call: TRBD1

cdr3_aa: CASSSPTTGSYEQYF
cdr3_nt: TGTGCCAGCAGTTCCCCAACCACAGGTAGCTACGAGCAGTACTTC
v_call: TRBV27
j_call: TRBJ2-7
clone_size: .
d_call: .

cdr3_aa: CASSPRQATNTGELFF
cdr3_nt: TGCGCCAGCAGTCCTCGACAGGCGACGAACACCGGGGAGCTGTTTTTT
v_call: TRBV10-1
j_call: TRBJ2-2
clone_size: .
d_call: .

cdr3_aa: CASSVVPSSGETQYF
cdr3_nt: TGTGCCAGCAGCGTAGTTCCATCCTCAGGGGAGACCCAGTACTTC
v_call: TRBV9
j_call: TRBJ2-5
clone_size: .
d_call: .

cdr3_aa: CASSYHRGIDNSPLHF
cdr3_nt: TGTGCCAGCAGCTATCACAGGGGTATCGATAATTCACCCCTCCACTTT
v_call: TRBV7-2
j_call: TRBJ1-6
clone_size: .
d_call: TRBD1

cdr3_aa: CASSEGHRTGENNEQFF
cdr3_nt: TGTGCCAGCAGTGAAGGGCATAGGACAGGGGAAAACAATGAGCAGTTCTTC
v_call: TRBV6-4
j_call: TRBJ2-1
clone_size: .
d_call: TRBD1

cdr3_aa: CASSPTTGGNSPLHF
cdr3_nt: TGTGCCAGCAGCCCAACGACAGGGGGAAATTCACCCCTCCACTTT
v_call: TRBV7-8
j_call: TRBJ1-6
clone_size: few
d_call: TRBD1

cdr3_aa: CSVDIPAGASYEQYF
cdr3_nt: TGCAGCGTTGATATCCCAGCGGGAGCTTCCTACGAGCAGTACTTC
v_call: TRBV29-1
j_call: TRBJ2-7
clone_size: .
d_call: TRBD2

cdr3_aa: CASSPLLQGPTEAFF
cdr3_nt: TGTGCCAGTAGTCCGCTTCTTCAGGGACCCACTGAAGCTTTCTTT
v_call: TRBV19
j_call: TRBJ1-1
clone_size: .
d_call: .

cdr3_aa: CASSQTSGVMNEQFF
cdr3_nt: TGTGCCAGCAGTCAGACTAGCGGGGTTATGAATGAGCAGTTCTTC
v_call: TRBV2
j_call: TRBJ2-1
clone_size: .
d_call: TRBD2

cdr3_aa: CASSTGLAGVGDEQFF
cdr3_nt: TGTGCCAGCTCAACAGGACTAGCGGGAGTTGGCGATGAGCAGTTCTTC
v_call: TRBV18
j_call: TRBJ2-1
clone_size: .
d_call: TRBD2

cdr3_aa: CASSLALRLAGSPQETQYF
cdr3_nt: TGTGCCAGCAGCTTAGCATTAAGACTAGCGGGGTCTCCACAAGAGACCCAGTACTTC
v_call: TRBV11-2
j_call: TRBJ2-5
clone_size: .
d_call: TRBD2

cdr3_aa: CASSLTGDRYEQYF
cdr3_nt: TGTGCCAGCAGTTTAACAGGGGATCGGTACGAGCAGTACTTC
v_call: TRBV27
j_call: TRBJ2-7
clone_size: .
d_call: TRBD1

cdr3_aa: CASSERAWAKNIQYF
cdr3_nt: TGTGCCAGCAGTGAAAGGGCGTGGGCCAAAAACATTCAGTACTTC
v_call: TRBV6-1
j_call: TRBJ2-4
clone_size: once
d_call: .

cdr3_aa: CASSPRDRRNEQFF
cdr3_nt: TGTGCCAGCAGCCCCAGGGACAGGAGAAATGAGCAGTTCTTC
v_call: TRBV7-9
j_call: TRBJ2-1
clone_size: .
d_call: TRBD1

cdr3_aa: CASSGGTPYEQYF
cdr3_nt: TGTGCCAGCAGTGGGGGGACCCCCTACGAGCAGTACTTC
v_call: TRBV6-6
j_call: TRBJ2-7
clone_size: .
d_call: .

cdr3_aa: CASTRDRDSYEQYF
cdr3_nt: TGTGCCAGCACGCGGGACAGGGACTCCTACGAGCAGTACTTC
v_call: TRBV2
j_call: TRBJ2-7
clone_size: .
d_call: TRBD1

cdr3_aa: CATGARDRLYEQYF
cdr3_nt: TGTGCCACGGGAGCCCGGGACAGGCTCTACGAGCAGTACTTC
v_call: TRBV6-1
j_call: TRBJ2-7
clone_size: .
d_call: TRBD1

cdr3_aa: CASSWGQITDTQYF
cdr3_nt: TGTGCCAGCAGCTGGGGACAGATCACAGATACGCAGTATTTT
v_call: TRBV5-6
j_call: TRBJ2-3
clone_size: .
d_call: TRBD1

cdr3_aa: CASSLVGQGAADTEAFF
cdr3_nt: TGTGCCAGCAGCTTGGTGGGACAGGGGGCGGCGGACACTGAAGCTTTCTTT
v_call: TRBV7-8
j_call: TRBJ1-1
clone_size: .
d_call: TRBD1

cdr3_aa: CASGPRTGDYEQYF
cdr3_nt: TGTGCCAGCGGCCCTAGAACAGGGGACTACGAGCAGTACTTC
v_call: TRBV27
j_call: TRBJ2-7
clone_size: .
d_call: TRBD1

cdr3_aa: CASSETPSYEQYF
cdr3_nt: TGTGCCAGCAGTGAAACACCCTCCTACGAGCAGTACTTC
v_call: TRBV2
j_call: TRBJ2-7
clone_size: .
d_call: .

cdr3_aa: CAWLGQYQETQYF
cdr3_nt: TGTGCCTGGTTGGGACAGTACCAAGAGACCCAGTACTTC
v_call: TRBV30
j_call: TRBJ2-5
clone_size: .
d_call: TRBD1

cdr3_aa: CASSNLDSPYEQYF
cdr3_nt: TGTGCCAGCAGTAACCTGGACAGCCCTTACGAGCAGTACTTC
v_call: TRBV27
j_call: TRBJ2-7
clone_size: .
d_call: .

cdr3_aa: CASETGTYEQYF
cdr3_nt: TGCGCCAGCGAGACTGGAACCTACGAGCAGTACTTC
v_call: TRBV10-2
j_call: TRBJ2-7
clone_size: .
d_call: .

cdr3_aa: CASSGGQGGTEAFF
cdr3_nt: TGTGCCAGCAGCGGAGGACAGGGTGGTACTGAAGCTTTCTTT
v_call: TRBV5-4
j_call: TRBJ1-1
clone_size: .
d_call: TRBD1

cdr3_aa: CATRTGRFMRF
cdr3_nt: TGTGCCACTCGGACAGGGCGGTTCATGCGTTTT
v_call: TRBV28
j_call: TRBJ1-4
clone_size: .
d_call: TRBD1

cdr3_aa: CASNLSNQPGQEISYEQYF
cdr3_nt: TGTGCCAGCAACTTGTCCAACCAACCGGGACAGGAAATATCCTACGAGCAGTACTTC
v_call: TRBV21-1
j_call: TRBJ2-7
clone_size: .
d_call: .

cdr3_aa: CASRPRDKSYEQYF
cdr3_nt: TGTGCCAGCAGGCCTAGGGACAAGTCCTACGAGCAGTACTTC
v_call: TRBV7-9
j_call: TRBJ2-7
clone_size: .
d_call: .

cdr3_aa: CAWSAGTGYNEQFF
cdr3_nt: TGTGCCTGGAGTGCCGGGACAGGGTACAATGAGCAGTTCTTC
v_call: TRBV30
j_call: TRBJ2-1
clone_size: .
d_call: TRBD1

cdr3_aa: CAWKQGVDYEQYF
cdr3_nt: TGTGCCTGGAAACAGGGGGTTGACTACGAGCAGTACTTC
v_call: TRBV30
j_call: TRBJ2-7
clone_size: .
d_call: TRBD1

cdr3_aa: CASSLRDSEATNEKLFF
cdr3_nt: TGCGCCAGCAGCCTCCGGGACTCCGAGGCAACTAATGAAAAACTGTTTTTT
v_call: TRBV4-1
j_call: TRBJ1-4
clone_size: .
d_call: .

cdr3_aa: CASSLADRDDEQYF
cdr3_nt: TGTGCCAGCAGTTTGGCGGACAGGGACGACGAGCAGTACTTC
v_call: TRBV28
j_call: TRBJ2-7
clone_size: .
d_call: TRBD1

cdr3_aa: CAWSPDRGYEQFF
cdr3_nt: TGTGCCTGGAGCCCAGACAGGGGGTATGAGCAGTTCTTC
v_call: TRBV30
j_call: TRBJ2-1
clone_size: .
d_call: TRBD1

cdr3_aa: CARPTSGSLYNEQFF
cdr3_nt: TGTGCCAGGCCGACTAGCGGGAGTCTTTACAATGAGCAGTTCTTC
v_call: TRBV2
j_call: TRBJ2-1
clone_size: .
d_call: TRBD2

cdr3_aa: CASSKDRGYTEAFF
cdr3_nt: TGTGCCAGCAGCAAGGACAGGGGGTACACTGAAGCTTTCTTT
v_call: TRBV13
j_call: TRBJ1-1
clone_size: .
d_call: TRBD1

cdr3_aa: CASSPLGGGQFF
cdr3_nt: TGTGCCAGCAGTCCCCTCGGGGGGGGGCAGTTCTTC
v_call: TRBV6-5
j_call: TRBJ2-1
clone_size: .
d_call: TRBD2

cdr3_aa: CASSYSTGETSYEQYF
cdr3_nt: TGTGCCAGCAGTTACTCCACAGGGGAAACCTCCTACGAGCAGTACTTC
v_call: TRBV6-5
j_call: TRBJ2-7
clone_size: .
d_call: TRBD1

cdr3_aa: CASSPKGLNTGELFF
cdr3_nt: TGCGCCAGCAGCCCTAAGGGGTTGAACACCGGGGAGCTGTTTTTT
v_call: TRBV4-1
j_call: TRBJ2-2
clone_size: .
d_call: .

cdr3_aa: CASSSLDEKLFF
cdr3_nt: TGTGCCAGCAGCTCATTGGACGAAAAACTGTTTTTT
v_call: TRBV11-2
j_call: TRBJ1-4
clone_size: once
d_call: .

cdr3_aa: CASSFSAQGARDEQFF
cdr3_nt: TGTGCCAGCAGCTTTTCGGCTCAGGGGGCGCGGGATGAGCAGTTCTTC
v_call: TRBV7-9
j_call: TRBJ2-1
clone_size: .
d_call: TRBD1

cdr3_aa: CASSLSAGGLSYEQYF
cdr3_nt: TGTGCCAGCAGTTTATCGGCGGGGGGTCTCTCCTACGAGCAGTACTTC
v_call: TRBV27
j_call: TRBJ2-7
clone_size: .
d_call: TRBD2

cdr3_aa: CASSLSIGAGRQGNEQFF
cdr3_nt: TGTGCCAGCAGCCTATCTATTGGAGCGGGCCGGCAAGGGAATGAGCAGTTCTTC
v_call: TRBV11-3
j_call: TRBJ2-1
clone_size: .
d_call: .

cdr3_aa: CAIGQGDTEAFF
cdr3_nt: TGTGCCATCGGACAGGGGGACACTGAAGCTTTCTTT
v_call: TRBV10-3
j_call: TRBJ1-1
clone_size: .
d_call: TRBD1

cdr3_aa: CASSFLALADTQYF
cdr3_nt: TGCGCCAGCAGCTTCCTCGCCCTGGCAGATACGCAGTATTTT
v_call: TRBV5-1
j_call: TRBJ2-3
clone_size: .
d_call: .

cdr3_aa: CASSYSPGQGSYEQYF
cdr3_nt: TGTGCCAGCAGTTACTCACCGGGACAGGGGTCCTACGAGCAGTACTTC
v_call: TRBV6-6
j_call: TRBJ2-7
clone_size: .
d_call: TRBD1

cdr3_aa: CASSFVESSYNEQFF
cdr3_nt: TGTGCCAGCAGCTTCGTGGAGAGCTCCTACAATGAGCAGTTCTTC
v_call: TRBV5-6
j_call: TRBJ2-1
clone_size: .
d_call: .

cdr3_aa: CASRGSDNSPLHF
cdr3_nt: TGCGCCAGCAGGGGATCCGATAATTCACCCCTCCACTTT
v_call: TRBV5-1
j_call: TRBJ1-6
clone_size: .
d_call: .